This T cell receptor beta chain was observed in a study of cytomegalovirus exposure and HLA in healthy donors. A word on this clone: Its antigen remains unknown.

Donors came from a validation cohort of over a hundred subjects, distinct from the first 666-subject cohort. Here immunoSEQ multiplex PCR was the method, and the copy in TCRdb shows in-frame clones only, minus some. The profile shows around 91,000 clones, 85% to 95% of them singletons. The CDR3 sequence is 15 residues long. Unmatched junction bases numbered 13, after V lost 6 bases and J lost 6 bases. Germline assignment: CDR1 MNHEY and CDR2 SMNVEV (reference sequence). Findings and caveats of the study: There were a few CMV-associated chains whose specificity for CMV antigens was confirmed in vitro. Investigators reported more than 150 TCR beta chains as tied to cytomegalovirus.

The V call is TRBV27, the J call TRBJ1-2; 7 bases align to TRBD1. Sequenced input: PBMCs. The sequence was obtained from a woman younger than 45 in good health and CMV-seropositive. The DNA of the CDR3 is TGTGCCAGCAGAGTCACCGGGACAGTATTAAATGGCTACACCTTC. It codes for CASRVTGTVLNGYTF.